This T cell receptor beta chain was sequenced during a study of T-cell reconstitution after alpha-beta-depleted transplantation in children. During its preparation, the TCRbeta library received unique molecular identifiers. TCRdb reprocessed the PCR reads with MiXCR, giving one entry per CDR3 protein. In the table there are about 410,000 distinct CDR3 sequences, roughly 22% of which are singletons. This CDR3 spans 20 amino acids. The ends lost 1 base at V and 0 bases at J; junction bases unmatched: 11. Germline V lookup: CDR1 SGHAT, CDR2 FQDESV (reference sequence). This chain uses TRBV11-1 with TRBJ2-6; 8 bases match TRBD2. The material sequenced was PBMCs from the stem cell graft donor, taken from the stem cell graft. The receptor was derived from a human donor who donated a stem cell graft to a child with acute myeloid leukemia. CDR3 sequence (DNA): TGTGCCAGCAGCTTAGGAATCGGCGTGGGACTAGGCTCTGGGGCCAACGTCCTGACTTTC. Residues: CASSLGIGVGLGSGANVLTF.